This T cell receptor (beta chain) was identified in a study of PD-L1 blockade in urothelial cancer (dated by TCRdb to between 2016 and 2019). Background for the entire study: Every patient began therapy in the mid-2010s and was given atezolizumab 1,200 mg intravenously every 3 weeks. Pretreatment blood TCR-seq was available for 27 to 30 patients, at least one posttreatment blood collection was obtained for around 25 patients, and tumor TCR-seq was available for around 25 patients. An exploratory multi-omic analysis was conducted of the somatic, immune and clinical correlates of response to PD-L1 blockade with atezolizumab in urothelial cancer. Pretreatment tumor samples and matched peripheral blood, collected serially before and after atezolizumab treatment, underwent TCR sequencing. Patients had an ECOG performance status of 0 or 1 and had received between 0 and 3 prior chemotherapy regimens. Durable clinical benefit was defined as a progression-free survival longer than 6 months, and TCR features were additionally tested against progression-free survival and overall survival. In the same patients who had TCR sequencing, pretreatment tumors also underwent whole exome sequencing and RNA sequencing. Blood samples gave a median of around 130,000 T cells and 80,000 to 95,000 unique TCRs, with a median clonality of 0.080. Blood samples were analyzed at two time points: 3 weeks after treatment start (second dose) and 6 weeks after treatment start. Durable clinical benefit was achieved by nine patients but not by the remaining 20. About 90% of the roughly 29 patients were males with bladder-origin urothelial cancer, and about 60% of the roughly 29 reported a prior smoking history.

Results the study describes overall, beyond this receptor: Because the sample size was small (n ≈ 29) and many of the analyses were exploratory, the results are meant to be hypothesis-generating. At 3 weeks after the start of treatment, tumor-associated TCR clones in peripheral blood had expanded more in patients with durable benefit (n of about 22, p = 0.022). Improved progression-free and overall survival was associated with having pretreatment peripheral blood TCR clonality below the median.

A remark on this clone: Its antigen specificity is not known. Base qualities are not at hand, and no much larger clone is one base apart.

Each PCR received spiked-in synthetic TCR analog templates so that absolute template abundance could be estimated from read counts. The immunoSEQ assay used bias-controlled V and J gene primers to amplify TCRbeta CDR3 regions from genomic DNA. Rearranged TCRbeta segments were sequenced at approximately 20X coverage. In the source study's methods: Sequencing errors were corrected by clustering, and CDR3s were annotated against IMGT so that V, D and J genes could be assigned. Downstream analyses used only productive TCRbeta rearrangements and left out out-of-frame or stop-codon sequences. Clonality was calculated as one minus the Shannon entropy normalized by the log of the number of unique productive sequences. Fisher's exact test with Benjamini-Hochberg correction, using a cutoff of adjusted p below 0.01, was how clones that differed between time points or between blood and tumor were identified. Drawn from immuneACCESS, this table holds only the in-frame rearrangements with V and J called that TCRdb kept. Clones are partly lost; checked studies trace under half to an unresolved V gene and leave the rest unexplained. V, J and clone size reflect that table, while D and trimming were determined from the DNA. For this sample the table gives tens of thousands of clones, of which about 88% were detected only once. Approximately 2.4% of the sample is taken by the ten largest.

Read against the paper, the sample's time point label means: peripheral blood 6 weeks after treatment start. The cohort comprised approximately 30 patients with locally advanced or metastatic urothelial carcinoma treated at Memorial Sloan Kettering on a trial protocol. Peripheral blood mononuclear cells were collected pretreatment and during treatment, with between 1 and 8 total time points obtained per patient. The Qiagen DNeasy Blood extraction kit was used to purify genomic DNA from total PBMCs and from tumor samples. PBMCs were collected pretreatment and during treatment, and were isolated and stored as previously described. This TCR was recovered from a man aged 70-80 years with urothelial cancer. Specimen: PBMCs, collected around atezolizumab (anti-PD-L1) treatment.

The bases read TGTGCCAGCAGCCGTGGACAGGCTGAAGACGCCCAGTACTTC. This encodes CASSRGQAEDAQYF. The receptor chain draws on TRBV11-3 and TRBJ2-5; 7 central nucleotides agree with TRBD1. The germline V gene specifies SGHNT as CDR1 and YENEEA as CDR2. CDR3 length: 14 amino acids, cysteine to phenylalanine. The sequence is cut down to CDR3 DNA, 42 bases in frame from base 1. Trimming accounts for 5 bases at V and 9 bases at J, while the number of junction bases matched to no gene is 12.